The 29 T cell receptor beta chains below all came from one sample that was sequenced in a study of blood T cells in healthy people across ages. The authors ran a second PCR of about 6 to 11 cycles using a sample-barcoded 5' primer and a J-beta primer mix. TCRdb used MiXCR to reprocess the 5' RACE reads, holding one entry per CDR3 protein. The sample carries around 1,000,000 distinct CDR3 sequences, about 23% recorded once. These same data were also listed under a study on T cells of mothers and their children.

The sequenced sample consisted of blood. These receptors were obtained from a girl aged 2 to 9 in good health.

In its sample, this clonotype was seen a few times. The chain employs TRBV6-1 and TRBJ1-4; the D is unclear. Germline values: CDR1 MNHNS, CDR2 SASEGT. Trimming pared 3 bases from V and 1 base from J, leaving 6 bases between. The CDR3 length is 14 residues. CDR3 sequence reads: CASSEEGTNEKLFF. The CDR3 DNA reads TGTGCCAGCAGTGAGGAGGGAACTAATGAAAAACTGTTTTTT.

This chain uses TRBV6-5 with TRBJ2-7; weak D call: TRBD1 (5 bases). Germline CDR1 MNHEY, CDR2 SVGAGI. Between the trimmed V and J ends, which lost 9 bases and 3 bases, there was a span of 15 bases. The CDR3 is made up of 13 amino acids. The CDR3 region is CASKAGFYYEQYF. The CDR3 bases are TGTGCCAGTAAAGCAGGGTTTTACTACGAGCAGTACTTC.

CDR3 sequence: CASSATGGSSYEQYF. As DNA, the CDR3 is TGTGCCAGCAGCGCGACAGGGGGGAGCTCCTACGAGCAGTACTTC. The chain has TRBV9 and TRBJ2-5; 9 positions match TRBD1. TRBJ2-7 matches the DNA end more closely, so the J call is doubtful. The CDR3 contains 15 residues. Germline CDR1 is SGDLS and CDR2 is YYNGEE.

This sequence joins TRBV25-1 and TRBJ1-5, with TRBD1 as a possible D gene (5 bases). The ends were cut back, 5 bases at V and 2 bases at J, with 13 bases in the middle. CDR1 is MGHDK, CDR2 SYGVNS, per germline. CDR3 length: 15 residues. The CDR3 DNA sequence: TGTGCCAGCAGTACGGGGACGAAGGGCAATCAGCCCCAGCATTTT. It translates to CASSTGTKGNQPQHF.

The chain recombines TRBV28 with TRBJ2-5, with TRBD2 as a possible D gene (6 bases). The CDR3 is 14 residues long. Trimming cost V 0 bases and J 3 bases, with 8 bases left between them. Germline V gene lookup returns CDR1 MDHEN and CDR2 SYDVKM. The CDR3 here is CASSLWAGKETQYF. In DNA, the CDR3 is TGTGCCAGCAGTTTATGGGCGGGGAAAGAGACCCAGTACTTC.

This clonotype has more than one count but fewer than ten. The V gene is TRBV20-1, the J gene TRBJ2-5; possible D gene TRBD2, 5 bases. The DNA matches TRBJ2-7 better at its end, which makes the J call doubtful. This CDR3 is 13 amino acids long. The germline V gene has CDR1 DFQATT and CDR2 SNEGSKA (reference sequence). CDR3 region: CSATRGLSYEQYF. In DNA, the CDR3 is TGCAGTGCAACTAGAGGTTTATCCTACGAGCAGTACTTC.

This chain connects TRBV6-5 to TRBJ2-3; 7 bases agree with TRBD2. V lost 0 bases and J lost 5; bases outside the gene matches: 2. Germline V gene lookup returns CDR1 MNHEY and CDR2 SVGAGI. CDR3 length: 14 residues. The CDR3: CASSYSGGGDTQYF. The CDR3 nucleotides read TGTGCCAGCAGTTACTCGGGCGGGGGAGATACGCAGTATTTT.

DNA for the CDR3: TGCAGCGTTGAGGGGTGGGGTGAGCAGTTCTTC. This encodes CSVEGWGEQFF. V gene TRBV29-1 combines with J gene TRBJ2-5; D is unresolved. The assigned J gene may be wrong: the sequence end matches TRBJ2-1 better. The CDR3 runs to 11 residues. Per germline, CDR1 SQVTM and CDR2 ANQGSEA.

The chain joins TRBV4-3 to TRBJ2-2, with D possibly TRBD2 on 6 matching bases. The CDR3 sequence is 17 residues long. CDR1 and CDR2 (germline): LGHNA, YSLEER. Trimming left V 0 bases short and J 6 bases short, with 17 bases between. DNA for the CDR3: TGCGCCAGCAGCCAAGATTGGGCGGGAAGGAAGGCCGGGGAGCTGTTTTTT. This sequence encodes CASSQDWAGRKAGELFF.

V and J are TRBV7-9 and TRBJ2-5; possibly TRBD2 for D (5 bases). Germline V lookup: CDR1 SEHNR, CDR2 FQNEAQ (reference sequence). Trimming cost V 3 bases and J 5 bases, with 10 bases left between them. This CDR3 region has 13 residues. CDR3 sequence: CASSFGEWETQYF. For the CDR3, the DNA is TGTGCCAGCAGCTTCGGGGAGTGGGAGACCCAGTACTTC.

This clonotype was counted between two and nine times. The chain is built from TRBV5-1 and TRBJ2-5; D is unresolved. The J call may be wrong; the DNA end is better matched by TRBJ2-7. The CDR3 totals 13 residues. Germline V gene sequence: CDR1 SGHRS, CDR2 YFSETQ. CDR3 protein: CASSLEVGGEQYF. The CDR3 DNA is TGCGCCAGCAGCTTGGAGGTGGGCGGCGAGCAGTACTTC.

The chain recombines TRBV7-9 with TRBJ2-5, with D possibly matching TRBD1 (7 bases). The end of the DNA is better explained by TRBJ2-1, so the J call may be wrong. The CDR3 is 13 residues long. CDR1 and CDR2 (germline): SEHNR, FQNEAQ (reference sequence). The CDR3 spells CATRRDSYNEQFF. In DNA form, the CDR3 reads TGTGCCACGAGGAGGGACAGTTACAATGAGCAGTTCTTC.

This clonotype was observed a few times. The chain carries TRBV7-9 and TRBJ2-5; D is uncertain. The CDR3 is 16 residues long. The germline V and J ends were trimmed by 2 bases and 5 bases, with 18 bases remaining between them. The germline V gene encodes CDR1 SEHNR and CDR2 FQNEAQ (reference sequence). CDR3 DNA sequence: TGTGCCAGCAGCTTAAGTCAGGCGATAAGGGTCGAGACCCAGTACTTC. The encoded protein is CASSLSQAIRVETQYF.

This clonotype was seen a few times. V is TRBV20-1 and J is TRBJ2-3, with a weak D call TRBD2 (6 bases). Trimming left V 0 bases short and J 2 bases short, with 15 bases between. The germline V gene encodes CDR1 DFQATT and CDR2 SNEGSKA (reference sequence). This CDR3 has 16 amino acids. The CDR3 DNA sequence: TGCAGTGCTAGAGATCGTGTTAGCGGTAACACAGATACGCAGTATTTT. Protein: CSARDRVSGNTDTQYF.

This clonotype was seen only a few times. The chain recombines TRBV2 with TRBJ2-3, with TRBD2 as a possible D gene (5 bases). Trimming took off 4 bases at V and 6 bases at J, with 11 bases between the two ends. CDR1 and CDR2 (germline): SNHLY, FYNNEI. The CDR3 has 13 residues. CDR3 sequence: CASSGAEIDTQYF. The DNA for the CDR3 is TGTGCCAGCAGTGGAGCGGAGATTGATACGCAGTATTTT.

In this sample, this clonotype turned up a few times. The chain is built from TRBV5-1 and TRBJ2-1; 10 bases line up with TRBD2. The CDR3 is made up of 15 amino acids. V was pared by 2 bases and J by 8 bases, with 7 bases of the junction left unmatched. Germline V gives CDR1 SGHRS, CDR2 YFSETQ. The chain's CDR3 is CASSFREAGGYEQFF. CDR3 nucleotides: TGCGCCAGCAGCTTTCGGGAAGCGGGAGGGTATGAGCAGTTCTTC.

In its sample, this clonotype was seen many times. This chain connects TRBV28 to TRBJ1-2, with D maybe TRBD1 (5 bases). With 6 bases removed from V and 5 bases from J, the gap between germline ends came to 7 bases. This CDR3 spans 11 amino acids. Germline V gene lookup returns CDR1 MDHEN and CDR2 SYDVKM. CDR3: CASRAGYGYTF. In DNA, the CDR3 is TGTGCCAGCAGAGCAGGGTATGGCTACACCTTC.

The chain recombines TRBV6-6 with TRBJ1-1, with unresolved D. CDR1 is MNHNY, CDR2 SVGAGI, per germline (reference sequence). The CDR3 covers 11 residues. The V end lost 6 bases, the J end lost 3 bases, and 5 bases lay between the germline ends. The CDR3 here is CASRLYTEAFF. The DNA of the CDR3 is TGTGCCAGCAGACTCTACACTGAAGCTTTCTTT.

To note about this clonotype: Its ends do not fully match the called genes, so a read error is possible. The chain has TRBV4-1 and TRBJ2-7; no definite D call. This CDR3 has 15 residues. The germline CDR1 and CDR2 sequences are MGHRA and YSYEKL. The CDR3 reads CAGSQAPRLDYEQYF. The CDR3 bases are TGCGCCGGCAGCCAAGCTCCCCGACTTGACTACGAGCAGTACTTC.

The genes are TRBV5-1 and TRBJ2-5, with D possibly matching TRBD2 (5 bases). The J call may be wrong; the DNA end is better matched by TRBJ2-1. The CDR3 loop spans 16 amino acids. In germline, CDR1 is SGHRS, CDR2 YFSETQ. The CDR3 loop reads CASSLGSGEFYNEQFF. For the CDR3, the DNA is TGCGCCAGCAGCTTGGGGTCCGGGGAGTTCTACAATGAGCAGTTCTTC.

This clonotype has a handful of counts. The V gene is TRBV6-6, the J gene TRBJ2-5, with 8 positions matching TRBD2. Judging by the DNA end, TRBJ2-7 fits better; the J call may be wrong. Germline V gives CDR1 MNHNY, CDR2 SVGAGI (reference sequence). CDR3 length equals 14 residues. The CDR3 DNA is TGTGCCAGCATCCCCGGGACTAGTGGATACGAGCAGTACTTC. Its translation is CASIPGTSGYEQYF.

The chain carries TRBV14 and TRBJ2-1, with D perhaps TRBD2 (5 bases). V lost 0 bases and J lost 1, with 25 bases in between. CDR1 is SGHDN, CDR2 FVKESK, per germline. The CDR3 is made up of 21 amino acids. The CDR3 protein is CASSQDRRLRTSYYSYNEQFF. The CDR3, as DNA: TGTGCCAGCAGCCAAGATCGCCGACTCCGGACTTCCTATTATTCCTACAATGAGCAGTTCTTC.

This clonotype showed up just a few times. V is TRBV2 and J is TRBJ2-7, with D perhaps matching TRBD2 (5 bases). Germline CDR1 SNHLY, CDR2 FYNNEI. V lost 10 bases, J lost 3 bases, and 16 bases lay in between. This CDR3 is 13 amino acids long. CDR3 nucleotides: TGTGCCACCAAAGGATGGAGGAACTACGAGCAGTACTTC. Its protein is CATKGWRNYEQYF.

The genes are TRBV5-4 and TRBJ2-5; D might be TRBD2 (6 bases). The J call is uncertain, as TRBJ2-7 better fits the DNA end. The V gene's germline CDR1 is SGHNT and CDR2 YYREEE (reference sequence). The CDR3 runs 15 residues. CDR3 region: CASSLKGTPPYEQYF. In DNA form, the CDR3 reads TGTGCCAGCAGCTTGAAGGGGACTCCTCCCTACGAGCAGTACTTC.

The chain couples TRBV7-9 to TRBJ2-7; no clear D. Germline V gene sequence: CDR1 SEHNR, CDR2 FQNEAQ (reference sequence). The CDR3 runs to 12 residues. The germline V and J ends were trimmed by 3 bases and 5 bases, with 8 bases remaining between them. The CDR3 loop reads CASSFRFHEQYF. The CDR3 DNA sequence: TGTGCCAGCAGCTTCAGGTTCCACGAGCAGTACTTC.

V and J are TRBV15 and TRBJ2-3; TRBD1 matches 7 bases. From germline, CDR1 is LNHNV and CDR2 YYDKDF (reference sequence). This CDR3 comprises 14 residues. Losses at the gene ends were 4 bases for V and 8 bases for J; bases not matched to a gene: 9. The CDR3 nucleotides read TGTGCCACCAGCATCTCCAGGGGGAGCGGTACGCAGTATTTT. It yields the protein CATSISRGSGTQYF.

J is TRBJ2-1 and V is TRBV10-3; D gene unclear. Trimming left V 10 bases short and J 3 bases short, with 10 bases between. CDR3 length: 12 residues. Germline CDR1 and CDR2: ENHRY and SYGVKD. The CDR3 coding sequence is TGTGCCACAGGTTCGGACTACAATGAGCAGTTCTTC. It translates to CATGSDYNEQFF.

This clonotype has just a few counts. V gene TRBV6-6 combines with J gene TRBJ1-2; 11 bases agree with TRBD1. Germline V gives CDR1 MNHNY, CDR2 SVGAGI (reference sequence). Germline trimming cut 0 bases from V and 5 bases from J; bases unmatched to any gene: 5. The CDR3 runs 16 residues. CDR3 protein: CASSYSGTGGGYGYTF. CDR3 coding DNA: TGTGCCAGCAGTTACTCAGGGACAGGGGGAGGGTATGGCTACACCTTC.

This clonotype has just one count. V and J are TRBV7-9 and TRBJ2-6, with TRBD1 matching 8 bases. V trimming: 5 bases; J trimming: 10 bases; junction bases outside the gene matches: 7. CDR1 and CDR2 (germline): SEHNR, FQNEAQ (reference sequence). CDR3 size: 14 residues. The CDR3 loop reads CASSRAGQVNVLTF. The DNA for the CDR3 is TGTGCCAGCAGCAGGGCGGGACAGGTTAACGTCCTGACTTTC.